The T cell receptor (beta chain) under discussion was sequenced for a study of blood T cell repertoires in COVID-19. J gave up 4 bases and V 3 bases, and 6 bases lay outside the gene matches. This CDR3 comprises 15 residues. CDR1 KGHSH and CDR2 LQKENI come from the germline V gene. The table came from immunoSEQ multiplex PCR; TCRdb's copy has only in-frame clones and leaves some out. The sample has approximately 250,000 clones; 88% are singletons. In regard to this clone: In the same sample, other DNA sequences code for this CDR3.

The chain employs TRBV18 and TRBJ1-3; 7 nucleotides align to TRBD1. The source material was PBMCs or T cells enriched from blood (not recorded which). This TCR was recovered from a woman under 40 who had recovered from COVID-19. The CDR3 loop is CASSPPTGAGNTIYF. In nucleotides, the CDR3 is TGTGCCAGCTCACCGCCCACAGGGGCGGGAAACACCATATATTTT.